This record covers a single T cell receptor beta chain. The authors carried out high-throughput sequencing of TCR beta. They applied it to CD8+ and CD4+ T cells obtained from blood. An input of roughly 0.5 to 1 ug of RNA was subjected to reverse transcription using random hexamers. Amplification of the TCR beta CDR3 was carried out by immunoSEQ multiplex PCR, which spanned a total of 54 Vbeta and 13 Jbeta segments. A single record per CDR3 protein comes from TCRdb applying MiXCR to the immunoSEQ multiplex PCR reads. The data hold 110,000 or so distinct CDR3 sequences, with approximately 96% observed a single time. Trimming took 4 bases from V and 1 from J, leaving 8 bases between them. Germline values: CDR1 LNHNV, CDR2 YYDKDF (reference sequence). This CDR3 comprises 15 residues. The sample belongs to a study of CD8 T cells in Susac syndrome.

The rearrangement joins TRBV15 to TRBJ2-6; D assignment may be TRBD1 or TRBD2 (5 bases each). The specimen sequenced was CD4+ T cells from PBMCs. This TCR came from a human donor in good health. The CDR3 loop is CATSMRGSGANVLTF. The CDR3 DNA reads TGTGCCACCAGCATGAGGGGTTCTGGGGCCAACGTCCTGACTTTC.